The subject of this entry is one TCR beta chain. What it binds is unknown. This sample is drawn from a study of siplizumab effects on memory and regulatory T cells. General study results and limits: Naive versus memory phenotype went unassigned for roughly 80-96% of proliferating CD4+ or CD8+ clones. Confirmation that proliferating Tregs from siplizumab cultures had suppressive function was not obtained. The apparent diversity of naive T cells exceeded that of memory cells, and naive T cells seemed to make a major contribution to the alloresponse.

Only in-frame clones appear in the TCRdb table, and some are missing; sequencing was by immunoSEQ multiplex PCR. The sample lists fewer than 70,000 clones, approximately 88% occurring once. V lost 4 bases to trimming and J lost 4 bases, with 13 bases between them. The CDR3 loop spans 14 amino acids. CDR1 and CDR2 from the germline V gene are SGHVS and FNYEAQ. The rearrangement joins TRBV7-6 to TRBJ1-1; TRBD1 might be the D (6 bases). The clonotype comes from a human donor in good health. The sequencing sample was made of Tregs sorted from blood. CDR3 sequence reads: CASSSQGLGTEAFF. The CDR3 bases are TGTGCCAGCAGCTCCCAGGGGCTTGGCACTGAAGCTTTCTTT. The whole variable domain, remainder taken from reference TRBV7-6 and TRBJ1-1, is GAGVSQSPRYKVTKRGQDVALRCDPISGHVSLYWYRQALGQGPEFLTYFNYEAQQDKSGLPNDRFSAERPEGSISTLTIQRTEQRDSAMYRCASSSQGLGTEAFFGQGTRLTVV.